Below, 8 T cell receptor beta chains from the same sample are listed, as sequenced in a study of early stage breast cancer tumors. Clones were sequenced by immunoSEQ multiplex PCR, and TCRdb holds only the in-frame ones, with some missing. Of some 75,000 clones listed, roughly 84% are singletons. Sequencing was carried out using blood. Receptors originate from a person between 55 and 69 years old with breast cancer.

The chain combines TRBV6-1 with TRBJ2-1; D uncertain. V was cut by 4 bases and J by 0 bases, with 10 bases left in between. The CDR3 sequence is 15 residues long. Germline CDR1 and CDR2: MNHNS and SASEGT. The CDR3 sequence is CASSAAQISYNEQFF. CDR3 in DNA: TGTGCCAGCAGTGCAGCCCAGATCTCCTACAATGAGCAGTTCTTC.

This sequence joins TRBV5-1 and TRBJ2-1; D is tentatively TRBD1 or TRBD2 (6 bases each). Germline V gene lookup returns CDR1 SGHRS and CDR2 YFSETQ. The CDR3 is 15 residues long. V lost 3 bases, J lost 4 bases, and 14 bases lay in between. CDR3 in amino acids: CASSYTGDNYNEQFF. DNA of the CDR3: TGCGCCAGCAGCTATACGGGGGACAATTACAATGAGCAGTTCTTC.

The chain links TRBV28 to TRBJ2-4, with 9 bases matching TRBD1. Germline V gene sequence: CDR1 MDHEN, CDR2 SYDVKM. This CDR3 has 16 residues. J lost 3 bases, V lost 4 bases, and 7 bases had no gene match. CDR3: CASSSWTGEVKNIQYF. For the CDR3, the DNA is TGTGCCAGCAGTTCCTGGACAGGGGAAGTCAAAAACATTCAGTACTTC.

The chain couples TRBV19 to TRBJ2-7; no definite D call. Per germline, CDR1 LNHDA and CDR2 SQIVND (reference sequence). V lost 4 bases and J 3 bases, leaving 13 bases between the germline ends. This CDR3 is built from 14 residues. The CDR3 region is CASSNPGRGYEQYF. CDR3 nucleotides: TGTGCCAGTAGTAACCCCGGTCGAGGCTACGAGCAGTACTTC.

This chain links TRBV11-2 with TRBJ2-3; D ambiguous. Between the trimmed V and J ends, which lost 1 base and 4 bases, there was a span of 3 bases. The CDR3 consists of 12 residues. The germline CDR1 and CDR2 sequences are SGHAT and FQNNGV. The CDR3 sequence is CASSLVADTQYF. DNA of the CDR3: TGTGCCAGCAGCTTAGTCGCAGATACGCAGTATTTT.

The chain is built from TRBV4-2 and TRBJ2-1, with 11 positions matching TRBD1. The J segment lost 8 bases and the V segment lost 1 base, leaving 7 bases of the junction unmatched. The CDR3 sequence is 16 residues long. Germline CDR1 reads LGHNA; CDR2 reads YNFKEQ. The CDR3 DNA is TGTGCCAGCAGCCAAGCAGGACAGGGGGCGCGTCATGAGCAGTTCTTC. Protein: CASSQAGQGARHEQFF.

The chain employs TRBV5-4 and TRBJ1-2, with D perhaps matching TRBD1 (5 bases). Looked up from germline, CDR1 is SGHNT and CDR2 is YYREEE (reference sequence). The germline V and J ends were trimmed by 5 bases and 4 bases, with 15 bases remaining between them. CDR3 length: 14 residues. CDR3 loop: CASSFDSRVYGYTF. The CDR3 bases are TGTGCCAGCAGTTTTGACAGCCGGGTCTATGGCTACACCTTC.

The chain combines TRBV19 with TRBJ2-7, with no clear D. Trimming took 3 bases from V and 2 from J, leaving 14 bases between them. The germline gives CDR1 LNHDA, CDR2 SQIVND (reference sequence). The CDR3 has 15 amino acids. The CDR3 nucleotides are TGTGCCAGTAGTATTCAAGTTGAGAGCCCCTACGAGCAGTACTTC. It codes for CASSIQVESPYEQYF.